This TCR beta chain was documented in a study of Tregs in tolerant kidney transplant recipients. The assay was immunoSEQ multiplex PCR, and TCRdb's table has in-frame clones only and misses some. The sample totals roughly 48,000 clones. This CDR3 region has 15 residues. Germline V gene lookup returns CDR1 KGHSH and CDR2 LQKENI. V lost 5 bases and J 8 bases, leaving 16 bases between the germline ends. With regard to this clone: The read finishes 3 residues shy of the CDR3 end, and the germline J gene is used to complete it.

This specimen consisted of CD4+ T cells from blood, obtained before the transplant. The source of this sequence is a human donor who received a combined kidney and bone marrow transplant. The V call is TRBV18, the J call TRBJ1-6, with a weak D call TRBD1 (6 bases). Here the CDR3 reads CASSSNRVRDSPLHF. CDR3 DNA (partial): TGTGCCAGCTCATCGAACAGGGTTCGGGATTCACCC.